These 21 T cell receptor beta chains originate from one sample sequenced in a study of CD8+ T cells in alopecia areata. Reverse transcribed after extraction, RNA yielded cDNA as the sequencing template. The protocol was immunoSEQ multiplex PCR, while the TCRdb copy is restricted to in-frame clones and leaves out a portion. The profile shows some 160,000 clones, around two thirds of them singletons. The sequencing sample was made of CD8+ T cells sorted from blood. The receptors here all came from a human donor in good health.

V and J are TRBV27 and TRBJ2-3; D call uncertain. Germline V gene data show CDR1 as MNHEY and CDR2 as SMNVEV (reference sequence). The CDR3 has 12 amino acids. V shed 10 bases and J shed 4 bases, with 12 bases lying between them. The CDR3 sequence: CAIRKGADTQYF. The CDR3 DNA follows: TGTGCCATCCGTAAGGGCGCAGATACGCAGTATTTT.

The rearrangement uses TRBV7-3 and TRBJ1-2; 7 positions agree with TRBD1. V shed 6 bases and J 7 bases; nucleotides not matched to a gene: 8. Germline V gene data show CDR1 as SGHTA and CDR2 as FQGTGA. This CDR3 region has 13 residues. The CDR3 sequence is CASSIPQGLGYTF. The CDR3 bases are TGTGCCAGCAGTATACCACAGGGGCTTGGCTACACCTTC.

The chain couples TRBV27 to TRBJ2-1; no definite D call. The CDR3 has 11 residues. V was trimmed by 7 bases and J by 8 bases, leaving 9 bases between them. The germline V gene encodes CDR1 MNHEY and CDR2 SMNVEV (reference sequence). CDR3 sequence reads: CASKSRHEQFF. As DNA, the CDR3 is TGTGCCAGCAAGTCGCGGCATGAGCAGTTCTTC.

This sequence joins TRBV10-2 and TRBJ1-2; D is perhaps TRBD1 (6 bases). This CDR3 spans 17 amino acids. V was trimmed by 7 bases and J by 3 bases, leaving 24 bases between them. The V gene's germline CDR1 is WSHSY and CDR2 SAAADI. CDR3 region: CASTEPGHPRGYYGYTF. The CDR3 DNA reads TGCGCCAGCACTGAACCGGGACACCCCCGGGGTTACTATGGCTACACCTTC.

The chain combines TRBV27 with TRBJ1-5; 7 nucleotides align to TRBD1. The CDR3 loop spans 13 amino acids. CDR1 is MNHEY and CDR2 is SMNVEV in the germline V gene (reference sequence). Trimming at V came to 8 bases and at J to 5 bases, leaving 6 bases not matched to a gene. The CDR3 reads CASGQVRDQPQHF. In DNA form, the CDR3 reads TGTGCCAGCGGACAGGTTCGGGATCAGCCCCAGCATTTT.

The rearrangement uses TRBV7-8 and TRBJ2-7, with 7 bases lining up with TRBD2. The V gene's germline CDR1 is SGHVS and CDR2 FQNEAQ. CDR3 size: 15 residues. Trimming took 5 bases from V and 2 from J; bases not matched to a gene: 9. In DNA, the CDR3 is TGTGCCAGCAGCGGGTGGGCTAGCGGAACCTACGAGCAGTACTTC. Residues: CASSGWASGTYEQYF.

The J gene is TRBJ2-2, the V gene TRBV6-5, with 10 bases fitting TRBD2. The CDR3 is 16 amino acids. CDR1 and CDR2 (germline): MNHEY, SVGAGI. The V gene end was trimmed by 2 bases and the J gene end by 5 bases; junction bases not matched to a gene: 5. The CDR3 loop reads CASSYGTSGMTGELFF. The CDR3 bases are TGTGCCAGCAGTTACGGTACTAGCGGGATGACCGGGGAGCTGTTTTTT.

This clone was observed a few times. The chain is built from TRBV4-2 and TRBJ2-1, with 12 bases identical to TRBD2. CDR1 and CDR2 from the germline V gene are LGHNA and YNFKEQ. The CDR3 is 15 residues long. Losses at the gene ends were 3 bases for V and 3 bases for J; bases not matched to a gene: 0. The CDR3 coding sequence is TGTGCCAGCAGCCAGGGACTAGCGGGCTACAATGAGCAGTTCTTC. Encoded protein: CASSQGLAGYNEQFF.

This rearrangement joins TRBV27 to TRBJ2-2, with D perhaps matching TRBD2 (5 bases). Deletions cut 5 bases from V and 2 bases from J, with 12 bases between. The CDR3 is made up of 15 amino acids. Looked up from germline, CDR1 is MNHEY and CDR2 is SMNVEV (reference sequence). CDR3 in DNA: TGTGCCAGCAGTACACCGAGACTAAACACCGGGGAGCTGTTTTTT. Translated, it gives CASSTPRLNTGELFF.

V is TRBV7-9 and J is TRBJ1-1, with 8 nucleotides matching TRBD1. The CDR3 sequence is 14 residues long. The V and J ends lost 3 bases and 3 bases, in that order; junction bases with no gene match: 3. The germline V gene has CDR1 SEHNR and CDR2 FQNEAQ (reference sequence). The CDR3 bases are TGTGCCAGCAGCTTTGGGGGACAGGACACTGAAGCTTTCTTT. Translating gives CASSFGGQDTEAFF.

The chain's CDR3 is CASSSMGQDEQYF. The DNA for the CDR3 is TGTGCCAGCAGTTCGATGGGACAGGACGAGCAGTACTTC. The chain is built from TRBV28 and TRBJ2-7, with 8 bases matching TRBD1. The germline V gene has CDR1 MDHEN and CDR2 SYDVKM. The V segment lost 4 bases and the J segment 5 bases; nucleotides outside the gene matches: 4. This CDR3 spans 13 amino acids.

This clone was detected once. The genes are TRBV29-1 and TRBJ2-3; D not certain. The V and J ends lost 7 bases and 4 bases respectively, with 6 bases between them. Germline CDR1 is SQVTM and CDR2 is ANQGSEA. CDR3 length: 10 amino acids. The CDR3 loop is CSASADTQYF. CDR3 nucleotides: TGCAGCGCCAGCGCAGATACGCAGTATTTT.

The CDR3 protein is CASTPYQGNTEAFF. The DNA of the CDR3 is TGTGCCAGTACTCCTTATCAGGGGAACACTGAAGCTTTCTTT. V is TRBV27 and J is TRBJ1-1, with a possible D match to TRBD1 (5 bases). Trimming took off 9 bases at V and 1 base at J, with 15 bases between the two ends. Germline CDR1 MNHEY, CDR2 SMNVEV (reference sequence). The CDR3 has 14 amino acids.

This clone was seen just once. DNA for the CDR3: TGTGCCAGCAGTGGGGGGGACTCTGGGGCCAACGTCCTGACTTTC. Translation gives CASSGGDSGANVLTF. The genes are TRBV6-1 and TRBJ2-6, with a tentative D call TRBD2 (6 bases). The V gene's germline CDR1 is MNHNS and CDR2 SASEGT. This CDR3 has 15 residues. V lost 4 bases and J lost 0, with 7 bases in between.

This chain joins TRBV4-1 and TRBJ2-7; unclear D gene. The V gene's germline CDR1 is MGHRA and CDR2 YSYEKL. Trimming cost V 3 bases and J 2 bases, with 11 bases left between them. There are 14 residues in the CDR3. CDR3 coding DNA: TGCGCCAGCAGCCAGAATATGGCCGCCTACGAGCAGTACTTC. Translated, it gives CASSQNMAAYEQYF.

This clone was counted between two and nine times. Here the CDR3 DNA reads TGCAGCGTTGAAAAGGAGAACACCGGGGAGCTGTTTTTT. Encoded protein: CSVEKENTGELFF. The genes are TRBV29-1 and TRBJ2-2; D gene ambiguous. The V and J ends lost 2 bases and 1 base respectively, with 5 bases between them. Germline assignment: CDR1 SQVTM and CDR2 ANQGSEA. CDR3 size: 13 residues.

The chain links TRBV6-6 to TRBJ2-3, with a tentative D call TRBD1 (7 bases). The CDR3 is 14 amino acids. Between the trimmed V and J ends, which lost 8 bases and 4 bases, there was a span of 16 bases. CDR1 is MNHNY, CDR2 SVGAGI, per germline (reference sequence). CDR3 region: CASSAGRGADTQYF. The CDR3 DNA is TGTGCCAGCTCGGCCGGCAGGGGGGCAGATACGCAGTATTTT.

This clone has more than one count but fewer than ten. This sequence joins TRBV6-5 and TRBJ2-7, with TRBD1 matching 7 bases. Germline loops: CDR1 MNHEY, CDR2 SVGAGI. This CDR3 has 14 residues. V gave up 7 bases and J gave up 7 bases; unmatched junction bases: 13. This CDR3 is CASIPTGTAGEQYF. The CDR3 DNA follows: TGTGCCAGCATTCCGACAGGGACCGCTGGGGAGCAGTACTTC.

The rearrangement links TRBV11-2 to TRBJ2-3; perhaps TRBD2 as D (6 bases). This CDR3 is 17 amino acids long. V dropped 6 bases and J dropped 3 bases, with 22 bases sitting between them. Germline V gene sequence: CDR1 SGHAT, CDR2 FQNNGV. CDR3 loop: CASRPRLVPLGTDTQYF. The CDR3 coding sequence is TGTGCCAGCAGGCCCCGACTAGTCCCGTTGGGAACAGATACGCAGTATTTT.

The chain recombines TRBV7-9 with TRBJ2-7; D gene ambiguous. Trimming took off 3 bases at V and 5 bases at J, with 5 bases between the two ends. Germline-derived CDR1 and CDR2 are SEHNR and FQNEAQ (reference sequence). The CDR3 is made up of 11 amino acids. The CDR3 here is CASSFTDEQYF. CDR3 coding DNA: TGTGCCAGCAGCTTTACGGACGAGCAGTACTTC.

V gene TRBV13 combines with J gene TRBJ2-5; 9 positions agree with TRBD2. The trim removed 1 base at V and 5 bases at J, leaving 8 bases unmatched. Germline V gene data show CDR1 as PRHDT and CDR2 as FYEKMQ (reference sequence). The CDR3 is 16 residues long. The CDR3 DNA reads as TGTGCCAGCAGCTTAGCCACGAGCGGGAGGTCTGAGACCCAGTACTTC. Translated: CASSLATSGRSETQYF.